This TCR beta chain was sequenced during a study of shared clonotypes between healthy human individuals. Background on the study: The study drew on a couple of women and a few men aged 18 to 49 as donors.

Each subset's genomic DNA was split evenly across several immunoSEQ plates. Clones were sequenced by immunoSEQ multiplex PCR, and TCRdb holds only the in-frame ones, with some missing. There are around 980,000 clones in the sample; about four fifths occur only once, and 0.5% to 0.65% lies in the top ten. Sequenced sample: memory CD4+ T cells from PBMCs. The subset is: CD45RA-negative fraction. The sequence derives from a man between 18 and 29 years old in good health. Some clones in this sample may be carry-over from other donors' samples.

This chain's CDR3 is CASSPRQGPRVTEAFF. In nucleotides, the CDR3 is TGTGCCAGCAGCCCAAGACAGGGGCCCAGGGTGACTGAAGCTTTCTTT. J is TRBJ1-1 and V is TRBV7-9; 8 bases match TRBD1. Losses at the gene ends were 5 bases for V and 5 bases for J; bases not matched to a gene: 13. Looked up from germline, CDR1 is SEHNR and CDR2 is FQNEAQ (reference sequence). The length of the CDR3 is 16 residues. Supplemented by reference TRBV7-9 and TRBJ1-1, the full variable domain reads DTGVSQNPRHKITKRGQNVTFRCDPISEHNRLYWYRQTLGQGPEFLTYFQNEAQLEKSRLLSDRFSAERPKGSFSTLEIQRTEQGDSAMYLCASSPRQGPRVTEAFFGQGTRLTVV.